This T cell receptor beta chain was recovered during a study of blood T cell repertoires in COVID-19. For the study at large: COVID-19 samples, acute and convalescent, were from the United States, Italy and Spain. In each case, the material was cDNA or gDNA derived from T cells, B-cell-depleted T cells, or PBMCs.

The CDR3 has 16 residues. V was clipped by 3 bases and J by 7 bases; unmatched bases: 4. Germline V gene data show CDR1 as SGDLS and CDR2 as YYNGEE. Source study methods: Amplified reference gene primers provided the basis for estimating nucleated cell counts. Some clones are missing from TCRdb's copy, which holds only in-frame ones; the method was immunoSEQ multiplex PCR. V and J calls and clone size are copied from that table; D and trimming were computed from the DNA. The repertoire holds about 48,000 clones, with 85% as singletons. Sample: peripheral blood. This sequence was found in a woman in her fifties or sixties with acute or convalescent COVID-19. The chain uses TRBV9 and TRBJ2-2, with 15 bases matching TRBD2. For the CDR3, the DNA is TGTGCCAGCAGCGCGGGACTAGCGGGAGGTGGCGGGGAGCTGTTTTTT. Protein sequence: CASSAGLAGGGGELFF.